This TCR beta chain was found in a study of blood T cell repertoires in COVID-19. Background on the study: The origin of the acute and convalescent COVID-19 samples was the United States, Italy and Spain. T cells, B-cell-depleted T cells, or PBMCs supplied cDNA or gDNA.

V gave up 5 bases and J gave up 2 bases; unmatched junction bases: 6. The CDR3 spans 15 residues. Germline V gene lookup returns CDR1 SGHTA and CDR2 FQGTGA. Ages ranged from roughly 18 to 95 years, with residence in fewer than 25 US areas. Here immunoSEQ multiplex PCR was the method, and the copy in TCRdb shows in-frame clones only, minus some. The table records about 150,000 clones, under 90% of them present only once. The specimen was PBMCs or T cells enriched from blood (not recorded which). The chain combines TRBV7-3 with TRBJ2-3, with 8 bases that match TRBD2. This receptor was obtained from a man in his fifties who had recovered from COVID-19. CDR3: CASSPTGLATDTQYF. CDR3 in DNA: TGTGCCAGCAGCCCTACCGGACTAGCCACAGATACGCAGTATTTT. The variable domain in full, completed from reference TRBV7-3 and TRBJ2-3, reads GAGVSQTPSNKVTEKGKYVELRCDPISGHTALYWYRQSLGQGPEFLIYFQGTGAADDSGLPNDRFFAVRPEGSVSTLKIQRTERGDSAVYLCASSPTGLATDTQYFGPGTRLTVL.